The 8 T cell receptor beta chains in this list originate from one sample, sequenced in a study of T cells in Graves' hyperthyroidism and ophthalmopathy. Amplification yielded TCR beta CDR3 regions, with RNA transcripts as the source. Primed by the HTBI set, a first-round RT-PCR was run on the TCR CDR3. TCRdb re-called the multiplex PCR reads through MiXCR, storing one row per CDR3 protein. The table records roughly 200,000 distinct CDR3 sequences, around 20% of them present only once. The sample consisted of blood. These receptors were taken from a man aged 35 to 55 with Graves' hyperthyroidism.

The sample holds many counts of this clonotype. The chain uses TRBV11-2 and TRBJ2-2; 10 nucleotides line up with TRBD1. Germline CDR1 SGHAT, CDR2 FQNNGV. V trimming: 2 bases; J trimming: 4 bases; junction bases outside the gene matches: 1. The CDR3 runs to 15 residues. The CDR3 sequence: CASSLRTGGTGELFF. CDR3 in DNA: TGTGCCAGCAGCTTACGGACAGGGGGCACCGGGGAGCTGTTTTTT.

The CDR3 is CASSQMRDRVDEKLFF. In nucleotides, the CDR3 is TGTGCCAGCAGCCAGATGCGGGACAGGGTGGATGAAAAACTGTTTTTT. This chain connects TRBV3-1 to TRBJ1-4; 9 bases fit TRBD1. Germline CDR1 and CDR2: LGHDT and YNNKEL (reference sequence). With V trimmed by 3 bases and J by 6 bases, 8 bases remained unmatched. CDR3 length: 16 amino acids.

This clonotype was counted many times. The V and J genes are TRBV2 and TRBJ1-5; D gene ambiguous. Trimming removed 6 bases from V and 6 bases from J, with 9 bases in between. The CDR3 spans 12 residues. CDR1 is SNHLY and CDR2 is FYNNEI in the germline V gene. The CDR3 DNA follows: TGTGCCAGCAGAGAGCTTGGTCAGCCCCAGCATTTT. Its protein product is CASRELGQPQHF.

V is TRBV7-9 and J is TRBJ1-2; D remains ambiguous. V was trimmed by 1 base and J by 7 bases, leaving 7 bases between them. The CDR3 totals 12 residues. CDR1 and CDR2 (germline): SEHNR, FQNEAQ (reference sequence). CDR3 bases: TGTGCCAGCAGCTTAGGGGCAGGTGGCTACACCTTC. Protein: CASSLGAGGYTF.

This clonotype was picked up many times. The chain is built from TRBV24-1 and TRBJ2-3; D is unclear. Germline-derived CDR1 and CDR2 are KGHDR and SFDVKD. CDR3 length equals 12 residues. V lost 4 bases to trimming and J lost 7 bases, with 8 bases between them. CDR3 residues: CATSESWHTQYF. The CDR3 coding sequence is TGTGCCACCAGTGAGTCATGGCATACGCAGTATTTT.

The chain employs TRBV20-1 and TRBJ2-7; TRBD1 is a possible D gene (5 bases). Germline-derived CDR1 and CDR2 are DFQATT and SNEGSKA (reference sequence). The CDR3 runs to 12 residues. V shed 6 bases and J shed 1 base, with 10 bases lying between them. In nucleotides, the CDR3 is TGCAGTGCGGGTAAGGGGTCCTACGAGCAGTACTTC. This sequence encodes CSAGKGSYEQYF.

This clonotype was picked up many times. This chain connects TRBV4-3 to TRBJ2-1; TRBD2 agrees at 10 bases. J was trimmed by 7 bases and V by 2 bases; bases with no gene match: 11. Germline CDR1 is LGHNA and CDR2 is YSLEER. This CDR3 is built from 17 residues. This CDR3 reads CASSQKGSGGAMNEQFF. The CDR3 region has the DNA TGCGCCAGCAGCCAAAAGGGAAGCGGGGGGGCCATGAATGAGCAGTTCTTC.

With respect to this clonotype: The junction differs from germline at one of its ends, possibly a read error. V gene TRBV5-1 combines with J gene TRBJ2-7; D not certain. The germline V gene has CDR1 SGHRS and CDR2 YFSETQ. This CDR3 is built from 14 residues. The CDR3 DNA is TGCGCCAGCGGCTTGGCCCCAGGAAGCCACGAGCAGTACTTC. It is translated as CASGLAPGSHEQYF. Complete variable domain (other parts from reference TRBV5-1 and TRBJ2-7): KAGVTQTPRYLIKTRGQQVTLSCSPISGHRSVSWYQQTPGQGLQFLFEYFSETQRNKGNFPGRFSGRQFSNSRSEMNVSTLELGDSALYLCASGLAPGSHEQYFGPGTRLTVT.